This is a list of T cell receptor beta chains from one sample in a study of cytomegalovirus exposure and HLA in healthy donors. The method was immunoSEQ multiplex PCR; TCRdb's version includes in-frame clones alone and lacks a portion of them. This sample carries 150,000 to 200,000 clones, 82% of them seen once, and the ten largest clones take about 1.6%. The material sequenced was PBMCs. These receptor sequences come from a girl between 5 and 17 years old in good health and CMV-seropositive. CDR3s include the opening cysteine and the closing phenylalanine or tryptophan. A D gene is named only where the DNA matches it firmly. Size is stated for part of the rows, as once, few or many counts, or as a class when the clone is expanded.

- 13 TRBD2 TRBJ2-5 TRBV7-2 CASSSGGQETQYF TGTGCCAGCAGTTCGGGGGGGCAAGAGACCCAGTACTTC
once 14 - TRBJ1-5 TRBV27 CASSPNFSNQPQHF TGTGCCAGCAGCCCCAATTTTAGCAATCAGCCCCAGCATTTT
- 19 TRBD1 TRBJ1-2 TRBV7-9 CASSFRGSGTGGADYGYTF TGTGCCAGCAGCTTTAGGGGATCCGGGACAGGGGGCGCGGACTATGGCTACACCTTC
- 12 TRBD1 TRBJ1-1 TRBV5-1 CASSEGQGEAFF TGCGCCAGCAGCGAGGGACAGGGTGAAGCTTTCTTT
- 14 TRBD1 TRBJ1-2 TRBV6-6 CASTFGDRGGGYTF TGTGCCAGCACCTTCGGCGACAGGGGAGGAGGCTACACCTTC
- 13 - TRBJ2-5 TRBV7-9 CASSLDRLETQYF TGTGCCAGCAGCCTTGACAGGTTAGAGACCCAGTACTTC
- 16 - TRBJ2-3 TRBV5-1 CASSLATKRFTDTQYF TGCGCCAGCAGCTTGGCCACTAAGCGGTTCACAGATACGCAGTATTTT
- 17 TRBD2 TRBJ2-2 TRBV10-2 CASSDHLGLADTGELFF TGCGCCAGCAGTGATCATCTGGGACTAGCGGATACCGGGGAGCTGTTTTTT
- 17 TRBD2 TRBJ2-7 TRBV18 CASSPVGTGLAVYEQYF TGTGCCAGCTCACCGGTCGGGACAGGACTAGCGGTCTACGAGCAGTACTTC
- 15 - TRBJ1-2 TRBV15 CATSREGGAGYGYTF TGTGCCACCAGCAGAGAGGGAGGGGCTGGCTATGGCTACACCTTC
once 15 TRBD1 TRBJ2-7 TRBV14 CASSDIRDSSYEQYF TGTGCCAGCAGCGATATCCGGGACAGCTCCTACGAGCAGTACTTC
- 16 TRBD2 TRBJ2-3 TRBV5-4 CASSVPSGRAVDTQYF TGTGCCAGCAGCGTCCCTAGCGGGAGGGCCGTAGATACGCAGTATTTT
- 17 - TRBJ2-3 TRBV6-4 CAPPLSKRENETDTQYF TGTGCTCCCCCATTGTCAAAACGGGAGAACGAGACAGATACGCAGTATTTT
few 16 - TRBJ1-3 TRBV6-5 CASSYSSLRRGNTIYF TGTGCCAGCAGTTACTCAAGCCTACGGCGGGGAAACACCATATATTTT
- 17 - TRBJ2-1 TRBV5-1 CASSLEELAANYNEQFF TGCGCCAGCAGCTTGGAAGAGCTAGCTGCTAACTACAATGAGCAGTTCTTC
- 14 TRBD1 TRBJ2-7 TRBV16 CASSQSTGFGEQYF TGTGCCAGCAGCCAATCGACAGGGTTTGGGGAGCAGTACTTC
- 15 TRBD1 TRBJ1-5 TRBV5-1 CASSSQGAVGQPQHF TGCGCCAGCAGCTCACAGGGGGCGGTCGGTCAGCCCCAGCATTTT
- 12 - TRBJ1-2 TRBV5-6 CASSPGDYGYTF TGTGCCAGCAGCCCGGGAGACTATGGCTACACCTTC
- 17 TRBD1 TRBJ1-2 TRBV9 CAIPNRRDRGQDYGYTF TGTGCCATCCCTAACCGCCGGGACAGGGGCCAGGACTATGGCTACACCTTC
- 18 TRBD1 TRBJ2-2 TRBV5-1 CASSLAVGRGYNTGELFF TGCGCCAGCAGCTTGGCCGTCGGCAGGGGGTACAACACCGGGGAGCTGTTTTTT
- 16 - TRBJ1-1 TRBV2 CASSGRERGTGRIAFF TGTGCCAGCAGCGGCCGGGAACGGGGGACGGGAAGAATAGCTTTCTTT
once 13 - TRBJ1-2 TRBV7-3 CASSLTKGYGYTF TGTGCCAGCAGCTTAACGAAGGGGTATGGCTACACCTTC
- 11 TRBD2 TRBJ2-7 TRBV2 CATMGGYEQYF TGTGCCACCATGGGGGGGTACGAGCAGTACTTC
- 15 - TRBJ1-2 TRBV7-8 CASSLAGQGNYGYTF TGTGCCAGCAGCTTAGCAGGGCAGGGAAACTATGGCTACACCTTC
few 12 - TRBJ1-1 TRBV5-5 CASSFQNTEAFF TGTGCCAGCAGCTTCCAGAACACTGAAGCTTTCTTT
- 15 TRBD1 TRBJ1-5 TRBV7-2 CASSLFGQGGQPQHF TGTGCCAGCAGCTTATTCGGACAGGGGGGGCAGCCCCAGCATTTT
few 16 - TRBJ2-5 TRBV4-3 CASSQDLQGGLGDQYF TGCGCCAGCAGCCAAGATCTACAGGGTGGGTTAGGGGACCAGTACTTC
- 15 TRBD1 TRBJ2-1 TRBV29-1 CSASTGGGYYNEQFF TGCAGCGCTTCGACAGGGGGCGGTTACTACAATGAGCAGTTCTTC
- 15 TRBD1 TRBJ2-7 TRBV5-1 CASNLGQGIVYEQYF TGCGCCAGCAACTTAGGACAGGGAATAGTCTACGAGCAGTACTTC
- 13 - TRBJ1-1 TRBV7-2 CASSAGPGLRAFF TGTGCCAGCAGCGCGGGCCCTGGGTTGCGAGCTTTCTTT
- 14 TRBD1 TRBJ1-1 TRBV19 CASSPGQISTEAFF TGTGCCAGTAGTCCGGGACAGATTTCCACTGAAGCTTTCTTT
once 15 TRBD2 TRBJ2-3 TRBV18 CASSGLAGGTDTQYF TGTGCCAGCTCAGGACTAGCGGGGGGCACAGATACGCAGTATTTT
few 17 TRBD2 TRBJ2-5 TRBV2 CASSTTSGGKLQETQYF TGTGCCAGCAGCACGACTAGCGGGGGGAAATTACAAGAGACCCAGTACTTC